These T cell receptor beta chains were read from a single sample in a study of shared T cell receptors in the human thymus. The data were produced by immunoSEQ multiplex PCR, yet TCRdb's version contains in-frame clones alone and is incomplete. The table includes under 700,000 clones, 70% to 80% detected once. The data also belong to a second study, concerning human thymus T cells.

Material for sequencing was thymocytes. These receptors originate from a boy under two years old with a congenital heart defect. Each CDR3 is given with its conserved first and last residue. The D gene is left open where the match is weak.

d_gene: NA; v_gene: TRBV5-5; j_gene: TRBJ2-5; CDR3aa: CASSLYGWDTGSETQYF
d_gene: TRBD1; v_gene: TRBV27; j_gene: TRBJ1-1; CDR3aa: CASSMGMRTGGRTEAFF
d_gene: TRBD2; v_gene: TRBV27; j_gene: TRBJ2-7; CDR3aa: CASSPGGTSGSPYEQYF
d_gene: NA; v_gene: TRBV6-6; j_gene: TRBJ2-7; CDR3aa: CASRNKWTASGEQYF
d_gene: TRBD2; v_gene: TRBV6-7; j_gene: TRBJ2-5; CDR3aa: CASSYPSSGGHQETQYF
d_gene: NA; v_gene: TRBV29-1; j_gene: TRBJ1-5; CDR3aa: CSAGEGGSNQPQHF
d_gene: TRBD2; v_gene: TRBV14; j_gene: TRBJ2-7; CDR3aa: CASSQDPGRSSYEQYF
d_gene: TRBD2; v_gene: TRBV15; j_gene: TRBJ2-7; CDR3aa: CATSRDPIDSGTAYEQYF
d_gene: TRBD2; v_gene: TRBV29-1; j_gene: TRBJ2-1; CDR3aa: CSVGGTTSGHNEQFF
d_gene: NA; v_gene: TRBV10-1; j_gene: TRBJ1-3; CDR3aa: CASRATAYSGNTIYF
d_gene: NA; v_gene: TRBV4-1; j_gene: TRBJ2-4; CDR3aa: CASSQAQTKRGIQYF
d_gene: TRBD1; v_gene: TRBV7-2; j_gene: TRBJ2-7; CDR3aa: CASSLPDRGFWEQYF
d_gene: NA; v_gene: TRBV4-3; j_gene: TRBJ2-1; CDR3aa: CASSQDGRGDGSSYNEQFF
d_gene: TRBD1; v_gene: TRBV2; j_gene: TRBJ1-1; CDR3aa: CASSEPRDRAIKMNTEAFF
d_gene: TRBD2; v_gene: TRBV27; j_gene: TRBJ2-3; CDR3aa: CASSWSAGATDTQYF
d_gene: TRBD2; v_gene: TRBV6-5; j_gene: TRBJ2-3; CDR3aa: CASSYSTSGYTDTQYF
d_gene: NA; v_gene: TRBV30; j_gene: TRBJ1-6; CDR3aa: CAWSRPRNRVERDSPLHF
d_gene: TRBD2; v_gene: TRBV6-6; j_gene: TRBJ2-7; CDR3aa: CASSYSNPREGEQYF
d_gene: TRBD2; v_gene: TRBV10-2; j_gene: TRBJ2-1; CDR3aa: CASSESRTSETYNEQFF
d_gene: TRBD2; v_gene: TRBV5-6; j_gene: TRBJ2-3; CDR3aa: CASSSAGRAGVGTDTQYF
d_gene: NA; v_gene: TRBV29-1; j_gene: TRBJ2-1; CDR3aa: CSVEPVGLHDEQFF
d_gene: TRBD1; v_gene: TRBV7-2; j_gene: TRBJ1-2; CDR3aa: CASSRDRLHYGYTF
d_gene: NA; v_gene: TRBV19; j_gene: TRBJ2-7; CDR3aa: CASSTEGADEQYF
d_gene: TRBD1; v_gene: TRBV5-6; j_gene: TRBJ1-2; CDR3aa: CASRATGGVGYTF
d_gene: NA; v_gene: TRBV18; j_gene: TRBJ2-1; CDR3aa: CASSPGRGGDEQFF
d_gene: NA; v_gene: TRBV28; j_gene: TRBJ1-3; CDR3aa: CASSFPVQGSETGNTIYF
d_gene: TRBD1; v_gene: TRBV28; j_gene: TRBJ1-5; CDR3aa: CASSADRGLQPQHF
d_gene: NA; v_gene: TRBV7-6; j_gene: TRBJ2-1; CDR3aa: CASSPWPGERDEQFF
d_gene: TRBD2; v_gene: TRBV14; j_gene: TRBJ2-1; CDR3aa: CASSSGTSGRAKNEQFF
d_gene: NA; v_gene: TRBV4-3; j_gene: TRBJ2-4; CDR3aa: CASSQGPQGGNIQYF
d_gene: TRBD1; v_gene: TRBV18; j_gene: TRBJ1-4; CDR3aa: CASSPGTGEKLFF
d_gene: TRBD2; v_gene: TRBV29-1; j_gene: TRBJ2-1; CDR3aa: CSVEGLAGSNEQFF
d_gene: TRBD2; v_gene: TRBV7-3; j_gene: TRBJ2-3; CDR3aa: CASSPAPGLATDTQYF
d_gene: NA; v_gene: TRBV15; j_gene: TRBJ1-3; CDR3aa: CATKSETSGNTIYF
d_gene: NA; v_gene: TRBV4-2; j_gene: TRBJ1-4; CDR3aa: CASSQDRGTNEKLFF
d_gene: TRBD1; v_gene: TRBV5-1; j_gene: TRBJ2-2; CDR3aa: CASSPGQGANTGELFF
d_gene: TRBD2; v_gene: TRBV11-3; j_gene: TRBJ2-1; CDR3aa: CASQPGGTSGSRGHEQFF
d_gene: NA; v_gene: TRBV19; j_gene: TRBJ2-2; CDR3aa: CAISVRANTGELFF
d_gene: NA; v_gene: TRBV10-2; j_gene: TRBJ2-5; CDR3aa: CASSESNRLAQETQYF
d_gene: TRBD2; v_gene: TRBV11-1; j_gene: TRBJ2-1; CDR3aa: CASSLTRSGRHYEQFF
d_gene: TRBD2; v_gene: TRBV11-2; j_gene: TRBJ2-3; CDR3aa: CASSSLAGGPDTQYF
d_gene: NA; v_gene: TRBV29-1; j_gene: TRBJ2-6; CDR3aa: CSVVSLDSGANVLTF
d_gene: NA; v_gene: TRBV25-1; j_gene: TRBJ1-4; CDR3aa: CASSESGSPNEKLFF
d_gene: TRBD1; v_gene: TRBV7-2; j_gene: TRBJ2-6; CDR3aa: CASIVQTGGRVGANVLTF
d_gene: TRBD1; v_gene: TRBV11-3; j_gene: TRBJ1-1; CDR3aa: CASSLDTGQGGTEAFF
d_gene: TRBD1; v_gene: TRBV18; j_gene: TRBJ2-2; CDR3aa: CASSPRGQGTTGELFF
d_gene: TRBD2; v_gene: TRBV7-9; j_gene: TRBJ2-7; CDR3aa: CASSLGAGEDYEQYF
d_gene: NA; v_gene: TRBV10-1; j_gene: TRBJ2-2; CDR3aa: CASSGGTVNTGELFF